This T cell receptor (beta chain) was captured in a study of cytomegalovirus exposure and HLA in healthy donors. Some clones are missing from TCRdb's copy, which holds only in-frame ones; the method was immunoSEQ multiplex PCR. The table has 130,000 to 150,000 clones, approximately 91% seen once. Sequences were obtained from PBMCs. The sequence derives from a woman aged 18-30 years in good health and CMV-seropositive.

The CDR3 here is CASTRDPSPSYEQYF. Written as DNA, the CDR3 is TGTGCCAGCACCAGGGATCCAAGCCCATCCTACGAGCAGTACTTC. The V and J genes are TRBV28 and TRBJ2-7; a weak D match, TRBD1 (5 bases). Germline CDR1 is MDHEN and CDR2 is SYDVKM. The V gene lost 7 bases and the J gene lost 1 base, with 17 bases spanning the gap. This CDR3 has 15 residues.